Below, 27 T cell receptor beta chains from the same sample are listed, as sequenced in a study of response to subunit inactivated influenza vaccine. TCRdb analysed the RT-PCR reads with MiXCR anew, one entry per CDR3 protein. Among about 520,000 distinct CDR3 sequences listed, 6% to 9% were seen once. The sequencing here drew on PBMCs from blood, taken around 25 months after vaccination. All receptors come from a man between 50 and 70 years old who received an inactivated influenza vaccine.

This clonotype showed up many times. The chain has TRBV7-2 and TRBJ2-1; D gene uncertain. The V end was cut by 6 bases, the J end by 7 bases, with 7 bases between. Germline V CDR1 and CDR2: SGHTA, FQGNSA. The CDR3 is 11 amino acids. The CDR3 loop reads CASRKENEQFF. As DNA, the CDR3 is TGTGCCAGCAGAAAGGAAAATGAGCAGTTCTTC.

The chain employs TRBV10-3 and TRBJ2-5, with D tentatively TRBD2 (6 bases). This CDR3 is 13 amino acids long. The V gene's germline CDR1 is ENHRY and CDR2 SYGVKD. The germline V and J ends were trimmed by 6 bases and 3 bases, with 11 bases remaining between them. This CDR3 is CAIRGGQEETQYF. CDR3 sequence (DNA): TGTGCCATCAGAGGAGGGCAGGAAGAGACCCAGTACTTC.

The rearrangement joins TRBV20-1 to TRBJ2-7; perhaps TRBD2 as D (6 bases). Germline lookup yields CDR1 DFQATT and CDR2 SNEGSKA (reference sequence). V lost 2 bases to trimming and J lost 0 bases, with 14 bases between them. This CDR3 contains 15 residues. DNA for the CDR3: TGCAGTGCTAGAAGGACGCGGGGAAGCTCCTACGAGCAGTACTTC. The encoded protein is CSARRTRGSSYEQYF.

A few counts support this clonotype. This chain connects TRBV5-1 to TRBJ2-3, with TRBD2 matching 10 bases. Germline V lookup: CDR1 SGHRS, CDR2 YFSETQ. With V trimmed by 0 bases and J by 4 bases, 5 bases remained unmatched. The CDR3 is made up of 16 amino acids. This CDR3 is CASSLASGRRPDTQYF. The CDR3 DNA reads TGCGCCAGCAGCTTGGCTAGCGGGAGAAGACCAGATACGCAGTATTTT.

Here the CDR3 reads CSARDRGLSGETQYF. In DNA, the CDR3 is TGCAGTGCTAGAGATCGGGGGCTATCTGGGGAGACCCAGTACTTC. V and J are TRBV20-1 and TRBJ2-5, with D perhaps matching TRBD1 or TRBD2 (6 bases each). Germline V lookup: CDR1 DFQATT, CDR2 SNEGSKA (reference sequence). The CDR3 loop spans 15 amino acids. V was shortened by 0 bases and J by 5 bases, with 16 bases between the two germline ends.

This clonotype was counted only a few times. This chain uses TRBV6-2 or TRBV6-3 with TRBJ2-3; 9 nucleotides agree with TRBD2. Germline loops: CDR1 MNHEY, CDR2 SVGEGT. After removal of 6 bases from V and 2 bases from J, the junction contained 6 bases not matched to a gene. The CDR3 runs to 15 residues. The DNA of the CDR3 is TGTGCCAGCAGGCCTAGCGGGGTACACACAGATACGCAGTATTTT. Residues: CASRPSGVHTDTQYF.

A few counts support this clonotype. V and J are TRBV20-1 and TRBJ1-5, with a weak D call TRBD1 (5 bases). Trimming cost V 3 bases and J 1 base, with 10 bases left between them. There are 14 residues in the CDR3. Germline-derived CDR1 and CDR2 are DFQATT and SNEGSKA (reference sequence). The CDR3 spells CSASTGSSNQPQHF. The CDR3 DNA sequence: TGCAGTGCTAGCACAGGAAGCAGCAATCAGCCCCAGCATTTT.

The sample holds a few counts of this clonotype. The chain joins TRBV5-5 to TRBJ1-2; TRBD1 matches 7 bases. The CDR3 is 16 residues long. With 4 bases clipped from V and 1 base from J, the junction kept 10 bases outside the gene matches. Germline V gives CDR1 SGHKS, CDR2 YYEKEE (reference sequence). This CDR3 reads CASSDLGQRLNYGYTF. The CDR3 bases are TGTGCCAGCAGCGACTTGGGACAGAGACTTAACTATGGCTACACCTTC.

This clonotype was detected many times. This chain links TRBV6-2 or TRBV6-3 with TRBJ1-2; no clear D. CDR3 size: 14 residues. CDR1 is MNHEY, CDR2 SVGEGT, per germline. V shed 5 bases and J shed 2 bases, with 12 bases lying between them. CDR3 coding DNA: TGTGCCAGCAGTCAGACACCAGTGAACTATGGCTACACCTTC. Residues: CASSQTPVNYGYTF.

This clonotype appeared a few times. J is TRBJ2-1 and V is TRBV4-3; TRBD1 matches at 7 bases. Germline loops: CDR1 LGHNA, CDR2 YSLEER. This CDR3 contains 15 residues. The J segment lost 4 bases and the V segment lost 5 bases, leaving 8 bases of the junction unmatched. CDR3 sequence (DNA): TGCGCCAGCAGCGATGACAGGGTTTTGTACAATGAGCAGTTCTTC. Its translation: CASSDDRVLYNEQFF.

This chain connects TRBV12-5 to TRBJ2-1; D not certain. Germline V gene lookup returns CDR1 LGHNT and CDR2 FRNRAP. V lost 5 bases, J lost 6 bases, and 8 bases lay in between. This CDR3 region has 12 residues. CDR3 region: CASGPTPNEQFF. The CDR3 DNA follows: TGTGCTAGTGGTCCTACACCCAATGAGCAGTTCTTC.

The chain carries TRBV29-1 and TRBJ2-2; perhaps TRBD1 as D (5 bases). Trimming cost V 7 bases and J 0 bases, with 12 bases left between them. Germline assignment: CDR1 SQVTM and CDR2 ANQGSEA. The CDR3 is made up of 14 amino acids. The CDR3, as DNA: TGCAGCGCCCAGGGTGGTCCGAACACCGGGGAGCTGTTTTTT. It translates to CSAQGGPNTGELFF.

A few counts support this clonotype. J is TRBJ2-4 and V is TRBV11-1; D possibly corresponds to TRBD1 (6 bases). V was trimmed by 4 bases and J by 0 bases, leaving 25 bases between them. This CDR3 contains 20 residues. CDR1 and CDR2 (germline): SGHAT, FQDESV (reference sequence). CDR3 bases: TGTGCCAGCAGCTCTCTTGCAGGCAGGGGCGGGTTACAAGCCAAAAACATTCAGTACTTC. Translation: CASSSLAGRGGLQAKNIQYF.

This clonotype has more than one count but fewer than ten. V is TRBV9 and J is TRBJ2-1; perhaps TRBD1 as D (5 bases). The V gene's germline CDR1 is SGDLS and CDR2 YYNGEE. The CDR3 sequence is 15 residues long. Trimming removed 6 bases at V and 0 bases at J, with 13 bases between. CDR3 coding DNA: TGTGCCAGCACCCCCGGGCAGGGCTCCTACAATGAGCAGTTCTTC. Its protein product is CASTPGQGSYNEQFF.

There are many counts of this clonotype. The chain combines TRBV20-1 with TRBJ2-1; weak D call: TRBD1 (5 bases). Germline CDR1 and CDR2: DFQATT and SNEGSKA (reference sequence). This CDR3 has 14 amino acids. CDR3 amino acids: CSALAETAYNEQFF. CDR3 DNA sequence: TGCAGCGCCCTCGCCGAGACAGCTTACAATGAGCAGTTCTTC.

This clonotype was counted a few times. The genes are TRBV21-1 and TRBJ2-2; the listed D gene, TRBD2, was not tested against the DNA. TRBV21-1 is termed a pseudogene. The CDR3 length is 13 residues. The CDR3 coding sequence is TGTGCCAGCAGCCCTGGGAGGCAAAAGGAGCTGTTTTTT. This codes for CASSPGRQKELFF.

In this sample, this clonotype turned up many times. The DNA for the CDR3 is TGCAGTGTTTCTTTAGGACTACCATACAATGAGCAGTTCTTC. Protein sequence: CSVSLGLPYNEQFF. The chain joins TRBV20-1 to TRBJ2-1; D perhaps matches TRBD2 (6 bases). Germline loops: CDR1 DFQATT, CDR2 SNEGSKA (reference sequence). V was clipped by 7 bases and J by 4 bases, with 17 bases between them. There are 14 residues in the CDR3.

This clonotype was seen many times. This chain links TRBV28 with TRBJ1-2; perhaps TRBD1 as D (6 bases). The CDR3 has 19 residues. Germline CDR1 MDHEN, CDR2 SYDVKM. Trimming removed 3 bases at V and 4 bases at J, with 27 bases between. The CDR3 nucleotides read TGTGCCAGCAGTTTGTTTTCGGGTTTGGGATCCGGGGGCTTCTATGGCTACACCTTC. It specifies CASSLFSGLGSGGFYGYTF.

This chain's CDR3 is CSARLQAPGDTQYF. The CDR3 region has the DNA TGCAGTGCTAGACTCCAGGCCCCGGGGGATACGCAGTATTTT. The chain couples TRBV20-1 to TRBJ2-3, with a weak D call TRBD2 (5 bases). CDR1 is DFQATT, CDR2 SNEGSKA, per germline (reference sequence). Trimming removed 2 bases at V and 6 bases at J, with 15 bases between. This CDR3 is built from 14 residues.

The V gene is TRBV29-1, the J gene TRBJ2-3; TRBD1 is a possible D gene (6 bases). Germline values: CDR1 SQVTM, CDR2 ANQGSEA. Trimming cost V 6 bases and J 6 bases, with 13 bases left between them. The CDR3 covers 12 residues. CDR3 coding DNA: TGCAGCGTCTACAGGGATTCCGATACGCAGTATTTT. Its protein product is CSVYRDSDTQYF.

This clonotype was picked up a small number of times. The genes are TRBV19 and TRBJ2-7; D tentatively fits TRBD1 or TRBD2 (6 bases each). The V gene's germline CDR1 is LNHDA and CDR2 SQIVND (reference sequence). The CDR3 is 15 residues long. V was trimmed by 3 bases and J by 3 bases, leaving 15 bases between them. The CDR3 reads CASSISGGGIYEQYF. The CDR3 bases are TGTGCCAGTAGTATTTCCGGGGGCGGCATCTACGAGCAGTACTTC.

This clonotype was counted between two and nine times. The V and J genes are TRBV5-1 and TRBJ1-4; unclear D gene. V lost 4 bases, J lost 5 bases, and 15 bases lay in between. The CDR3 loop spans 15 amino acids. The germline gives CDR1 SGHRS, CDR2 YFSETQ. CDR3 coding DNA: TGCGCCAGCAGCCCACGATGGGGTGACAATGAAAAACTGTTTTTT. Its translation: CASSPRWGDNEKLFF.

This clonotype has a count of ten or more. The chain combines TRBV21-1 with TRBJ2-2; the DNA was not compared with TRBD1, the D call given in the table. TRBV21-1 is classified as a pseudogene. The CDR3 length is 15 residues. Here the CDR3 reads CASSTDRSNTGELFF. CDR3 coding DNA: TGTGCCAGCAGCACGGACAGGTCGAACACCGGGGAGCTGTTTTTT.

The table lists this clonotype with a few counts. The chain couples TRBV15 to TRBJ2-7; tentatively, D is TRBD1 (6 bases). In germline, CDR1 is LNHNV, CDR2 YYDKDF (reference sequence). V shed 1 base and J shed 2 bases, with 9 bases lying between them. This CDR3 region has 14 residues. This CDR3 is CATSRAWGPYEQYF. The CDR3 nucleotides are TGTGCCACCAGCAGAGCTTGGGGGCCCTACGAGCAGTACTTC.

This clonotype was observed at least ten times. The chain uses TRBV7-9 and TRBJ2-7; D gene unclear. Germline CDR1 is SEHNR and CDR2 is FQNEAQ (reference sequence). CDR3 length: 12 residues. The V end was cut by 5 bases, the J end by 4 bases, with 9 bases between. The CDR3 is CASSRWGYEQYF. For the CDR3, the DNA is TGTGCCAGCAGCCGGTGGGGTTACGAGCAGTACTTC.

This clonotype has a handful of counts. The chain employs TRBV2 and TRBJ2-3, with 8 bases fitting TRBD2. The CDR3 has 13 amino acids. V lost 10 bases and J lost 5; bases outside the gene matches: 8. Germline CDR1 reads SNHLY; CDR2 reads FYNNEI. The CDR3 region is CATISGSRDTQYF. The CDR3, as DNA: TGTGCCACTATAAGCGGGAGTAGAGATACGCAGTATTTT.

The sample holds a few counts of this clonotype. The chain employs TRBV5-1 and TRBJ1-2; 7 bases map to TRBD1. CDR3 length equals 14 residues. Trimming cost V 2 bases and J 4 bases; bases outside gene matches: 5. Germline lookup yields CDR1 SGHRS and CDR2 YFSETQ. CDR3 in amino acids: CASSFATGPYGYTF. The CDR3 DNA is TGCGCCAGCAGCTTCGCGACAGGGCCCTATGGCTACACCTTC. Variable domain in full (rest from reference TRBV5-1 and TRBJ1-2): KAGVTQTPRYLIKTRGQQVTLSCSPISGHRSVSWYQQTPGQGLQFLFEYFSETQRNKGNFPGRFSGRQFSNSRSEMNVSTLELGDSALYLCASSFATGPYGYTFGSGTRLTVV.